This T cell receptor beta chain is from a study of shared T cell receptors in the human thymus. The CDR3 covers 17 residues. Trimming cost V 3 bases and J 5 bases; bases outside gene matches: 14. The germline V gene encodes CDR1 GTSNPN and CDR2 SVGIG (reference sequence). The data were produced by immunoSEQ multiplex PCR, yet TCRdb's version contains in-frame clones alone and is incomplete. This table holds some 700,000 clones, approximately 85% found once. These data were also filed under a second study, of human thymus T cells. That publication notes: The thymus was resected at corrective cardiac surgery.

The V and J genes are TRBV30 and TRBJ2-7; 12 bases line up with TRBD1. Sequenced material: thymocytes. The clonotype comes from a girl in the first two years of life with a congenital heart defect. CDR3: CAWSLVGSGTGGHEQYF. For the CDR3, the DNA is TGTGCCTGGAGCCTTGTTGGGTCTGGGACAGGGGGCCACGAGCAGTACTTC.